This entry features one T cell receptor (beta chain) sequence. Profiling relied on immunoSEQ multiplex PCR, and the TCRdb table lists in-frame clones only, not all of them. The data hold approximately 50,000 clones, with approximately 86% observed a single time. This sample was taken from a study of radiotherapy plus CTLA-4 blockade in lung cancer. The length of the CDR3 is 15 residues. Trimming removed 6 bases from V and 5 bases from J; junction bases left unmatched: 12. Germline CDR1 SNHLY, CDR2 FYNNEI. V gene TRBV2 combines with J gene TRBJ1-1; TRBD1 agrees at 7 bases. Sequences were derived from peripheral blood, sampled from a patient treated with radiotherapy plus ipilimumab. The receptor was derived from a human donor with non-small cell lung cancer that progressed on radiotherapy plus ipilimumab. Some clones in this sample may be carry-over from other donors' samples. Here the CDR3 DNA reads TGTGCCAGCAGGGGGGGACAGACCCCCCGTACTGAAGCTTTCTTT. Its translation: CASRGGQTPRTEAFF.